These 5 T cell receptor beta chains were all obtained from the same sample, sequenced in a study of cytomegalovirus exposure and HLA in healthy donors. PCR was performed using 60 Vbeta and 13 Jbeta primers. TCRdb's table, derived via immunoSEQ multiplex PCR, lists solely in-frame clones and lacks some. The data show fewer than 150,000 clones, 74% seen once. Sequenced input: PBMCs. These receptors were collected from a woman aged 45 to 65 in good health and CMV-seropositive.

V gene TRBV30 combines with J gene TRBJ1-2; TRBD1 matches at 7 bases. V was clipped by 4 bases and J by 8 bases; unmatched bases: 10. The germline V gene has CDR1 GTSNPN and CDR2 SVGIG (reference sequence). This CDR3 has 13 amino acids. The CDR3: CAWTLLQGGGYTF. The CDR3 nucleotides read TGTGCCTGGACCCTGCTGCAGGGGGGCGGCTACACCTTC. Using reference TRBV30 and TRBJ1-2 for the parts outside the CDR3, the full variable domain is SQTIHQWPATLVQPVGSPLSLECTVEGTSNPNLYWYRQAAGRGLQLLFYSVGIGQISSEVPQNLSASRPQDRQFILSSKKLLLSDSGFYLCAWTLLQGGGYTFGSGTRLTVV.

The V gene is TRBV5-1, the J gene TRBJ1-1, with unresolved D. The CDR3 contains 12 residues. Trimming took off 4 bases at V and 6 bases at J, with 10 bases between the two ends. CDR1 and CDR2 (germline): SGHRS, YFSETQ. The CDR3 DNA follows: TGCGCCAGCAGCAAAGAGGGCTCTGAAGCTTTCTTT. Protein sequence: CASSKEGSEAFF.

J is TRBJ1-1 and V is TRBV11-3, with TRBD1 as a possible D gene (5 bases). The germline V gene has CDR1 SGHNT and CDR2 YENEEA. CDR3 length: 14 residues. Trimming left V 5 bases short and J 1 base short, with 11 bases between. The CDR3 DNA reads TGTGCCAGCAGCGGAGGGACTGGGAACACTGAAGCTTTCTTT. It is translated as CASSGGTGNTEAFF. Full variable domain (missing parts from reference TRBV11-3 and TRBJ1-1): EAGVVQSPRYKIIEKKQPVAFWCNPISGHNTLYWYLQNLGQGPELLIRYENEEAVDDSQLPKDRFSAERLKGVDSTLKIQPAELGDSAVYLCASSGGTGNTEAFFGQGTRLTVV.

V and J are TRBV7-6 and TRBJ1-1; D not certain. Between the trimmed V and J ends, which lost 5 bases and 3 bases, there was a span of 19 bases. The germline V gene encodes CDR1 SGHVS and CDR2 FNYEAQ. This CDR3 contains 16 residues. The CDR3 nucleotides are TGTGCCAGCAGCACCCAAGGCGGGCAAGTCTACACTGAAGCTTTCTTT. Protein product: CASSTQGGQVYTEAFF.

The DNA for the CDR3 is TGCAGTTCTCCCCTGAGCTATGGCTACACCTTC. This sequence encodes CSSPLSYGYTF. The rearrangement links TRBV20-1 to TRBJ1-2; no firm D call. The V end was cut by 8 bases, the J end by 4 bases, with 11 bases between. The CDR3 consists of 11 residues. CDR1 and CDR2 (germline): DFQATT, SNEGSKA (reference sequence).